The 26 T cell receptor beta chains given below trace back to one sample, sequenced in a study of post-analysis software for immune sequencing data. Study outcomes and limitations: A handful of TRBV segments were significantly more frequent in patients than in controls. TRBV5-6, TRBV5-1 and TRBV20-1 were among these segments.

These receptors' targets are unknown. Every TCR beta cDNA library bore unique molecular identifiers. TCRdb re-derived calls from the PCR reads in MiXCR, one entry per CDR3 protein. The sample shows 750,000 to 950,000 distinct CDR3 sequences, 53% of them seen only once. The sequencing sample was made of blood. The receptors here all came from a girl between 5 and 17 years old with multiple sclerosis.

The V and J genes are TRBV11-2 and TRBJ2-3, with 7 bases fitting TRBD2. Germline CDR1 SGHAT, CDR2 FQNNGV. V dropped 2 bases and J dropped 0; count of bases not matched to a gene: 5. The CDR3 extends over 16 amino acids. The CDR3 nucleotides read TGTGCCAGCAGCTTACCCCCCGGGGGGAGCACAGATACGCAGTATTTT. Translated: CASSLPPGGSTDTQYF.

The chain joins TRBV7-6 to TRBJ2-3; no clear D. Trimming took 7 bases from V and 0 from J, leaving 14 bases between them. This CDR3 has 15 residues. Germline CDR1 reads SGHVS; CDR2 reads FNYEAQ. CDR3 DNA: TGTGCCAGCACCCCAGGCTACAAAAGCACAGATACGCAGTATTTT. Translation gives CASTPGYKSTDTQYF.

The CDR3 sequence: CAISAIFTREGSNQPQHF. CDR3 nucleotide sequence: TGTGCCATCAGTGCGATATTTACCAGGGAGGGTAGCAATCAGCCCCAGCATTTT. The rearrangement joins TRBV10-3 to TRBJ1-5; perhaps TRBD1 as D (5 bases). The CDR3 is made up of 18 amino acids. The ends were cut back, 4 bases at V and 0 bases at J, with 19 bases in the middle. Germline assignment: CDR1 ENHRY and CDR2 SYGVKD.

The chain carries TRBV6-1 and TRBJ2-5; weak D call: TRBD2 (6 bases). The CDR3 contains 15 residues. The V gene's germline CDR1 is MNHNS and CDR2 SASEGT. Trimming removed 6 bases at V and 2 bases at J, with 16 bases between. CDR3 protein: CASRPTWGTQETQYF. CDR3 DNA: TGTGCCAGCAGACCCACGTGGGGGACTCAAGAGACCCAGTACTTC.

This clonotype has a single count. This chain joins TRBV20-1 and TRBJ2-7, with 7 bases lining up with TRBD1. In germline, CDR1 is DFQATT, CDR2 SNEGSKA (reference sequence). Trimming removed 5 bases from V and 2 bases from J; junction bases left unmatched: 6. The CDR3 is 13 amino acids. The CDR3 DNA follows: TGCAGTGCTCCCGGGACAGCGCCCTACGAGCAGTACTTC. Translation: CSAPGTAPYEQYF.

V usage is TRBV2 and J usage is TRBJ2-1; TRBD1 is a possible D gene (5 bases). Germline lookup yields CDR1 SNHLY and CDR2 FYNNEI. With 3 bases removed from V and 5 bases from J, the gap between germline ends came to 8 bases. The CDR3 runs 13 residues. The CDR3 loop is CASSETEDNEQFF. Here the CDR3 DNA reads TGTGCCAGCAGTGAGACAGAGGACAATGAGCAGTTCTTC.

CDR3 loop: CASRPHVSGREQYF. The DNA for the CDR3 is TGTGCCAGCAGACCCCACGTAAGCGGGAGAGAGCAGTACTTC. This sequence joins TRBV6-5 and TRBJ2-7; 8 bases fit TRBD2. The CDR3 runs to 14 residues. With V trimmed by 6 bases and J by 7 bases, 11 bases remained unmatched. Germline-derived CDR1 and CDR2 are MNHEY and SVGAGI.

V usage is TRBV9 and J usage is TRBJ1-6, with 10 nucleotides matching TRBD1. The germline gives CDR1 SGDLS, CDR2 YYNGEE. The V segment lost 3 bases and the J segment 0 bases; nucleotides outside the gene matches: 0. The CDR3 has 16 residues. CDR3 amino acids: CASSGTGGSYNSPLHF. CDR3 coding DNA: TGTGCCAGCAGCGGGACAGGGGGCTCCTATAATTCACCCCTCCACTTT.

The chain is built from TRBV5-1 and TRBJ2-3, with a possible D match to TRBD2 (6 bases). Trimming stripped 4 bases from V and 2 bases from J, with 8 bases between. The CDR3 runs 13 residues. The V gene's germline CDR1 is SGHRS and CDR2 YFSETQ. CDR3 DNA sequence: TGCGCCAGCAGCACGGGGGACACAGATACGCAGTATTTT. Its protein product is CASSTGDTDTQYF.

The V and J genes are TRBV4-2 and TRBJ1-4; D perhaps matches TRBD1 (5 bases). V lost 0 bases and J 5 bases, leaving 13 bases between the germline ends. This CDR3 is 16 amino acids long. The germline V gene has CDR1 LGHNA and CDR2 YNFKEQ. The CDR3 region is CASSQERGAGNEKLFF. The CDR3 DNA reads as TGTGCCAGCAGCCAAGAACGCGGGGCGGGGAATGAAAAACTGTTTTTT.

In this sample, this clonotype turned up a few times. This chain links TRBV3-1 with TRBJ2-4; tentatively, D is TRBD1 (6 bases). The CDR3 has 18 amino acids. CDR1 is LGHDT and CDR2 is YNNKEL in the germline V gene (reference sequence). Trimming shortened V by 0 bases and J by 1 base, and 16 bases separated the two germline ends. The CDR3: CASSQETTGWPAKNIQYF. In DNA, the CDR3 is TGTGCCAGCAGCCAAGAGACGACAGGCTGGCCGGCCAAAAACATTCAGTACTTC. The full variable domain, completed using reference TRBV3-1 and TRBJ2-4, is DTAVSQTPKYLVTQMGNDKSIKCEQNLGHDTMYWYKQDSKKFLKIMFSYNNKELIINETVPNRFSPKSPDKAHLNLHINSLELGDSAVYFCASSQETTGWPAKNIQYFGAGTRLSVL.

The rearrangement uses TRBV7-3 and TRBJ2-3; 8 bases are shared with TRBD2. The CDR3 extends over 17 amino acids. V trimming: 5 bases; J trimming: 5 bases; junction bases outside the gene matches: 15. Germline V gives CDR1 SGHTA, CDR2 FQGTGA. The CDR3 sequence is CASSADGPGGPQDTQYF. CDR3 DNA sequence: TGTGCCAGCAGCGCAGACGGACCGGGAGGGCCTCAAGATACGCAGTATTTT. The full variable domain, in which reference TRBV7-3 and TRBJ2-3 provide the parts outside the CDR3, is GAGVSQTPSNKVTEKGKYVELRCDPISGHTALYWYRQSLGQGPEFLIYFQGTGAADDSGLPNDRFFAVRPEGSVSTLKIQRTERGDSAVYLCASSADGPGGPQDTQYFGPGTRLTVL.

This clonotype has only a few counts. J is TRBJ2-3 and V is TRBV20-1, with D possibly matching TRBD1 (6 bases). The V end lost 5 bases, the J end lost 1 base, and 10 bases lay between the germline ends. The CDR3 extends over 13 amino acids. The germline CDR1 and CDR2 sequences are DFQATT and SNEGSKA (reference sequence). This CDR3 is CSAAGARTDTQYF. CDR3 DNA sequence: TGCAGTGCTGCAGGGGCCCGCACAGATACGCAGTATTTT.

The J gene is TRBJ2-7, the V gene TRBV20-1; no definite D call. V lost 3 bases and J 2 bases, leaving 14 bases between the germline ends. The CDR3 has 14 residues. Germline assignment: CDR1 DFQATT and CDR2 SNEGSKA (reference sequence). CDR3 sequence (DNA): TGCAGTGCTAGCGGCATCCAGAGTCCCTACGAGCAGTACTTC. It encodes CSASGIQSPYEQYF.

This sequence joins TRBV10-1 and TRBJ2-5; D might be TRBD2 (6 bases). The CDR3 sequence is 16 residues long. Germline V gives CDR1 WNHNN, CDR2 SYGVQD (reference sequence). The V end was cut by 3 bases, the J end by 5 bases, with 19 bases between. The CDR3 region is CASSDMVADLPETQYF. The CDR3 coding sequence is TGCGCCAGCAGTGATATGGTAGCGGACCTTCCCGAGACCCAGTACTTC.

The CDR3 coding sequence is TGCAGTGCTAGGACGGGCCTCAGGGCCAACTATGGCTACACCTTC. Its translation: CSARTGLRANYGYTF. The chain links TRBV20-1 to TRBJ1-2, with a possible D match to TRBD1 (5 bases). Germline V lookup: CDR1 DFQATT, CDR2 SNEGSKA (reference sequence). The CDR3 sequence is 15 residues long. The V end was cut by 3 bases, the J end by 2 bases, with 16 bases between.

For this clonotype: Its ends do not fully match the called genes, so a read error is possible. The chain combines TRBV2 with TRBJ2-6, with TRBD1 as a possible D gene (6 bases). The CDR3 is 16 residues long. Germline loops: CDR1 SNHLY, CDR2 FYNNEI. CDR3 coding DNA: TGTACCAGCAGCCAAGTTACAGGGACCGGGGCCAACGTCCTGACTTTC. Protein product: CTSSQVTGTGANVLTF.

This chain uses TRBV5-1 with TRBJ2-7; TRBD2 matches 9 bases. V dropped 0 bases and J dropped 5; count of bases not matched to a gene: 9. The germline CDR1 and CDR2 sequences are SGHRS and YFSETQ. The CDR3 covers 16 residues. In DNA form, the CDR3 reads TGCGCCAGCAGCTTGGCCTTAGCGGGGGCCGGGAACGAGCAGTACTTC. Amino acid sequence: CASSLALAGAGNEQYF.

This clonotype has a handful of counts. The chain joins TRBV7-2 to TRBJ2-7; D is tentatively TRBD1 or TRBD2 (5 bases each). The J call could be wrong; TRBJ2-4 is a better fit for the DNA end. The CDR3 totals 15 residues. Germline V CDR1 and CDR2: SGHTA, FQGNSA. In nucleotides, the CDR3 is TGTGCCAGCAGCCGTCGGGACCCAGTCAGGAACATTCAGTACTTC. This gives the protein CASSRRDPVRNIQYF.

This clonotype turned up a few times. This CDR3 reads CASSLYAGGHSQETQYF. Written as DNA, the CDR3 is TGTGCCAGCAGTTTATACGCTGGCGGTCATTCACAAGAGACCCAGTACTTC. V gene TRBV12-3 or TRBV12-4 combines with J gene TRBJ2-5; no definite D call. Trimming stripped 2 bases from V and 2 bases from J, with 18 bases between. This CDR3 comprises 17 residues.

The J gene is TRBJ2-5, the V gene TRBV20-1; 7 nucleotides agree with TRBD1. The germline V gene has CDR1 DFQATT and CDR2 SNEGSKA (reference sequence). The CDR3 covers 12 residues. The trim removed 1 base at V and 7 bases at J, leaving 3 bases unmatched. Here the CDR3 reads CSARGPGGTQYF. Written as DNA, the CDR3 is TGCAGTGCTAGAGGTCCAGGGGGGACCCAGTACTTC.

This clonotype was detected only once. This sequence joins TRBV25-1 and TRBJ2-1; the match to TRBD2 covers 13 bases. Losses at the gene ends were 6 bases for V and 8 bases for J; bases not matched to a gene: 4. The germline V gene has CDR1 MGHDK and CDR2 SYGVNS. This CDR3 spans 14 amino acids. Written as DNA, the CDR3 is TGTGCCAGCAGACTAGCGGGAGGGCCCCATGAGCAGTTCTTC. Protein: CASRLAGGPHEQFF.

The rearrangement joins TRBV20-1 to TRBJ2-7; D unclear. The length of the CDR3 is 16 residues. The germline V gene encodes CDR1 DFQATT and CDR2 SNEGSKA (reference sequence). The germline V and J ends were trimmed by 5 bases and 0 bases, with 20 bases remaining between them. CDR3 in DNA: TGCAGTGCTTCGGGCTCCCATGGGCCGAGCTCCTACGAGCAGTACTTC. Amino acids: CSASGSHGPSSYEQYF.

The chain carries TRBV3-1 and TRBJ2-4, with D possibly TRBD2 on 6 matching bases. Germline CDR1 reads LGHDT; CDR2 reads YNNKEL (reference sequence). V was clipped by 3 bases and J by 13 bases, with 19 bases between them. The CDR3 totals 14 residues. CDR3 residues: CASSQVAAALEQYF. Written as DNA, the CDR3 is TGTGCCAGCAGCCAGGTAGCGGCGGCTTTAGAGCAGTACTTC.

The chain carries TRBV29-1 and TRBJ1-2, with 7 bases fitting TRBD1. CDR3 length: 13 amino acids. Germline V gives CDR1 SQVTM, CDR2 ANQGSEA. Losses at the gene ends were 7 bases for V and 3 bases for J; bases not matched to a gene: 8. CDR3 in amino acids: CSARTGGDYGYTF. CDR3 in DNA: TGCAGCGCCAGGACAGGTGGGGACTATGGCTACACCTTC.

The chain combines TRBV3-1 with TRBJ2-3; either TRBD1 or TRBD2 may fit D (5 bases each). Per the germline V gene, CDR1 is LGHDT and CDR2 is YNNKEL (reference sequence). Trimming took off 1 base at V and 1 base at J, with 12 bases between the two ends. The CDR3 length is 16 residues. The DNA for the CDR3 is TGTGCCAGCAGCCAAGCTTTGGGGGAACGCACAGATACGCAGTATTTT. It codes for CASSQALGERTDTQYF.